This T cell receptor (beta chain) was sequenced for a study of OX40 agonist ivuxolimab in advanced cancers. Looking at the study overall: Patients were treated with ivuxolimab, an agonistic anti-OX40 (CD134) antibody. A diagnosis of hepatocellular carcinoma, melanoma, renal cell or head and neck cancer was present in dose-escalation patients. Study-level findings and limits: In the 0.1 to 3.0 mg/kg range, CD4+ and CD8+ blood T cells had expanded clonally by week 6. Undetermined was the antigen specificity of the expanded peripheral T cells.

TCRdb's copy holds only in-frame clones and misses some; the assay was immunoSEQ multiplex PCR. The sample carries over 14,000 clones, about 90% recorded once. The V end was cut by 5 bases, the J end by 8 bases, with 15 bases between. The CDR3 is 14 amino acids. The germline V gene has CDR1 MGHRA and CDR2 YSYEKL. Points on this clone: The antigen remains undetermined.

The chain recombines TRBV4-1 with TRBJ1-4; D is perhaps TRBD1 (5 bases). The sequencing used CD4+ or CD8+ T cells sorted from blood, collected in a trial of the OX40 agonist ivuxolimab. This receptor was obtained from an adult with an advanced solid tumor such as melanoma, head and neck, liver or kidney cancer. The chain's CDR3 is CASSGGGGDEKLFF. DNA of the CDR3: TGCGCCAGCAGCGGAGGCGGGGGGGACGAAAAACTGTTTTTT.